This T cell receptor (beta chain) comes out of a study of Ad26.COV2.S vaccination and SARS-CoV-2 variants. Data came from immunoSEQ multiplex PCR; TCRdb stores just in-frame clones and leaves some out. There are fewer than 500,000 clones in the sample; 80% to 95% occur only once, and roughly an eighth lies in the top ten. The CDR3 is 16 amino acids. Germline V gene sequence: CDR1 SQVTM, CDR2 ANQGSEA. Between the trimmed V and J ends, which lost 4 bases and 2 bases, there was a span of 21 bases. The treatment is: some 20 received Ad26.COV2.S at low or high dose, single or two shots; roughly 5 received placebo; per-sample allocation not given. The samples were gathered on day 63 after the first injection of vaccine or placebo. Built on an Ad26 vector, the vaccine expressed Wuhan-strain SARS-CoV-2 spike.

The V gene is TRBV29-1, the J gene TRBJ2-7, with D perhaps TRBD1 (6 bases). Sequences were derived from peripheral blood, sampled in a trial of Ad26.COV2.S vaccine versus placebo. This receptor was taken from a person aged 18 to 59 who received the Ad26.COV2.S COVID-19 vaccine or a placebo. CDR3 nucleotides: TGCAGCGTTGTTTTCTCCGACAGGCAGGGCGCCTACGAGCAGTACTTC. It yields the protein CSVVFSDRQGAYEQYF.